This TCR beta chain is from a study of technical replicates of blood from several donors. V dropped 0 bases and J dropped 2; count of bases not matched to a gene: 7. The CDR3 covers 16 residues. Germline lookup yields CDR1 SGHRS and CDR2 YFSETQ. The assay was immunoSEQ multiplex PCR, and TCRdb's table has in-frame clones only and misses some. This sample carries tens of thousands of clones, 92% of them seen once, and the ten largest clones take around 0.42%. What was sequenced was T cells isolated from PBMCs. The chain combines TRBV5-1 with TRBJ2-7; 8 bases align to TRBD2. The receptor's source is a human donor in good health. The CDR3 DNA reads as TGCGCCAGCAGCTTGGGTCCCGCGGGAGGAGCCTACGAGCAGTACTTC. Its translation: CASSLGPAGGAYEQYF.